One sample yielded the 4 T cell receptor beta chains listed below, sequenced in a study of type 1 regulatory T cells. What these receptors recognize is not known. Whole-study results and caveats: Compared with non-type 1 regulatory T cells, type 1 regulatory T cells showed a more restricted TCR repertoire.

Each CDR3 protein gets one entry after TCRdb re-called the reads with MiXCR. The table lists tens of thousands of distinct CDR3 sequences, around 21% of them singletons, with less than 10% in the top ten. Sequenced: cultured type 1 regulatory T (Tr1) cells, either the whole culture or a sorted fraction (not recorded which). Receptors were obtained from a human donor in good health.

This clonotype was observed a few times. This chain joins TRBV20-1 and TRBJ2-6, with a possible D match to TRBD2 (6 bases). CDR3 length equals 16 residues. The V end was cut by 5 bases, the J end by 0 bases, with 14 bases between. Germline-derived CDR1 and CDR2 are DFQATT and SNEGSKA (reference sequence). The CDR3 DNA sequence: TGCAGTGCTTCGGGGACTTTCAGCTCTGGGGCCAACGTCCTGACTTTC. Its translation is CSASGTFSSGANVLTF.

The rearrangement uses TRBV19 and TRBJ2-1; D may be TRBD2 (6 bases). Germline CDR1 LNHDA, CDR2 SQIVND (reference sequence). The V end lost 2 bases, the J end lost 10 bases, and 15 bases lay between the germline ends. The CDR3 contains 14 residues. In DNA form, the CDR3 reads TGTGCCAGTAGTATAAGCCCTACTAGCTTAGAGCAGTTCTTC. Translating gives CASSISPTSLEQFF.

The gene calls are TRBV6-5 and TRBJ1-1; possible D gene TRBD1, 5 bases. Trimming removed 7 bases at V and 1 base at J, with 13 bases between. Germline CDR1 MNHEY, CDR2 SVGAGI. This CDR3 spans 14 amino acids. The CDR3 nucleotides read TGTGCCAGCAAGTTCGGGGGAAGGAACACTGAAGCTTTCTTT. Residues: CASKFGGRNTEAFF.

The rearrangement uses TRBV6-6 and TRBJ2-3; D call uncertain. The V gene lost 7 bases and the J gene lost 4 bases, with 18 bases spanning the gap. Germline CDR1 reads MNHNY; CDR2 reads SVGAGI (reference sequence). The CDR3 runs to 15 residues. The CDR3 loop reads CASTFGVGGADTQYF. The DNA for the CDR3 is TGTGCCAGCACCTTCGGTGTGGGTGGGGCAGATACGCAGTATTTT.